This TCR beta chain was profiled in a study of cytomegalovirus exposure and HLA in healthy donors. General study points: Follow-up analysis later connected one missense variant in DCLRE1C with trimming of TCR beta V- and J-genes. Solely CMV serostatus was available to characterize immune exposure. The listing of 150 to 200 TCR beta chains classed them as cytomegalovirus-associated.

As to this clone: Its matching antigen is unknown.

Use of 60 Vbeta and 13 Jbeta primers characterized the PCR. The table came from immunoSEQ multiplex PCR; TCRdb's copy has only in-frame clones and leaves some out. Found here are about 110,000 clones, 75% of them singletons; the top ten hold 2.5%. Germline loops: CDR1 SGHRS, CDR2 YFSETQ. CDR3 length equals 13 residues. V lost 0 bases and J lost 7, with 8 bases in between. The TCR sequence derives from a man between 35 and 55 years old in good health and CMV-seronegative. The sequencing sample was made of PBMCs. This chain uses TRBV5-1 with TRBJ2-1; TRBD1 is a possible D gene (6 bases). As DNA, the CDR3 is TGCGCCAGCAGCTTGGATCAGGGGAATGAGCAGTTCTTC. Translating gives CASSLDQGNEQFF.